Presented here are 26 T cell receptor beta chains from one specimen sequenced in a study of blood T cell repertoires in COVID-19. Clones were sequenced by immunoSEQ multiplex PCR, and TCRdb holds only the in-frame ones, with some missing. The sample lists about 500,000 clones, roughly nine tenths occurring once. Specimen: peripheral blood. These receptors were taken from a man between 18 and 35 years old with COVID-19, enrolled during active disease.

This chain connects TRBV11-2 to TRBJ2-1; possibly TRBD2 for D (6 bases). This CDR3 spans 16 amino acids. V was trimmed by 2 bases and J by 0 bases, leaving 11 bases between them. Germline CDR1 SGHAT, CDR2 FQNNGV. This chain's CDR3 is CASSLNTGDSYNEQFF. CDR3 bases: TGTGCCAGCAGCTTAAATACGGGGGACTCCTACAATGAGCAGTTCTTC.

V gene TRBV7-9 combines with J gene TRBJ2-1, with 9 bases matching TRBD2. Per the germline V gene, CDR1 is SEHNR and CDR2 is FQNEAQ (reference sequence). There are 17 residues in the CDR3. J was trimmed by 5 bases and V by 5 bases; bases with no gene match: 13. The CDR3, as DNA: TGTGCCAGCAGCACCCACAATCTAGCGGGACCGCACAATGAGCAGTTCTTC. Translation: CASSTHNLAGPHNEQFF.

Notes on this clone: Other DNA sequences from this sample encode an identical CDR3 as well. This chain uses TRBV3-1 (or the pseudogene TRBV3-2) with TRBJ2-7; D perhaps matches TRBD1 (6 bases). V dropped 1 base and J dropped 7 bases, with 8 bases sitting between them. The germline V gene has CDR1 LGHDT and CDR2 YNNKEL (reference sequence). CDR3 length: 12 residues. CDR3 DNA: TGTGCCAGCAGCCAAGGGGGGCGAGAGCAGTACTTC. This sequence encodes CASSQGGREQYF.

The genes are TRBV29-1 and TRBJ2-2; 8 bases agree with TRBD2. The ends lost 2 bases at V and 6 bases at J; junction bases unmatched: 8. CDR1 and CDR2 from the germline V gene are SQVTM and ANQGSEA. This CDR3 region has 15 residues. For the CDR3, the DNA is TGCAGCGTTGAATATAGCGGGGAGGCCCCCGGGGAGCTGTTTTTT. This translates into CSVEYSGEAPGELFF.

The chain combines TRBV6-1 with TRBJ2-1, with a weak D call TRBD1 (6 bases). Germline CDR1 is MNHNS and CDR2 is SASEGT. The CDR3 sequence is 15 residues long. The V end lost 3 bases, the J end lost 3 bases, and 12 bases lay between the germline ends. DNA for the CDR3: TGTGCCAGCAGTGAGACAGGAGACGGCTACAATGAGCAGTTCTTC. Amino acid sequence: CASSETGDGYNEQFF.

The rearrangement links TRBV2 to TRBJ2-3; perhaps TRBD1 as D (6 bases). This CDR3 spans 14 amino acids. V shed 7 bases and J shed 1 base, with 12 bases lying between them. The germline V gene encodes CDR1 SNHLY and CDR2 FYNNEI. The CDR3 is CASNEQGRTDTQYF. CDR3 nucleotides: TGTGCCAGCAACGAACAGGGTCGCACAGATACGCAGTATTTT.

The chain is built from TRBV11-2 and TRBJ2-3; 7 nucleotides match TRBD2. Germline-derived CDR1 and CDR2 are SGHAT and FQNNGV. The CDR3 spans 16 residues. Losses at the gene ends were 2 bases for V and 4 bases for J; bases not matched to a gene: 9. The CDR3 is CASSLRSAAGADTQYF. CDR3 nucleotides: TGTGCCAGCAGCTTACGGAGCGCGGCGGGGGCAGATACGCAGTATTTT.

This clone was recorded only once. V usage is TRBV19 and J usage is TRBJ1-1; the D is unclear. With 6 bases removed from V and 0 bases from J, the gap between germline ends came to 8 bases. The CDR3 has 13 amino acids. CDR1 and CDR2 from the germline V gene are LNHDA and SQIVND (reference sequence). This CDR3 is CASRIQVNTEAFF. The CDR3 bases are TGTGCCAGTAGAATTCAGGTGAACACTGAAGCTTTCTTT.

V is TRBV10-3 and J is TRBJ2-4, with 13 bases lining up with TRBD2. Germline lookup yields CDR1 ENHRY and CDR2 SYGVKD. The CDR3 contains 17 residues. V gave up 2 bases and J gave up 2 bases; unmatched junction bases: 3. The CDR3 region has the DNA TGTGCCATCAGTGAGCCGGGACTAGCGGGGACCAAAAACATTCAGTACTTC. Its protein product is CAISEPGLAGTKNIQYF.

The chain carries TRBV2 and TRBJ1-4, with D unclear. The V end was cut by 10 bases, the J end by 0 bases, with 15 bases between. The CDR3 has 15 amino acids. Germline V gives CDR1 SNHLY, CDR2 FYNNEI. In nucleotides, the CDR3 is TGTGCCACTCGACGGGGAGTGACAACTAATGAAAAACTGTTTTTT. Translated, it gives CATRRGVTTNEKLFF.

This clone has just one count. This chain connects TRBV28 to TRBJ1-1, with D perhaps matching TRBD1 (6 bases). Germline V gene lookup returns CDR1 MDHEN and CDR2 SYDVKM. The length of the CDR3 is 15 residues. Between the trimmed V and J ends, which lost 4 bases and 4 bases, there was a span of 16 bases. CDR3 DNA sequence: TGTGCCAGCAGTTCCCCCAGGGGCGGATTCACTGAAGCTTTCTTT. Protein sequence: CASSSPRGGFTEAFF.

This chain connects TRBV7-9 to TRBJ2-3; 11 bases are a match to TRBD1. Germline CDR1 is SEHNR and CDR2 is FQNEAQ (reference sequence). The CDR3 spans 17 residues. Trimming cost V 5 bases and J 3 bases; bases outside gene matches: 10. CDR3 sequence (DNA): TGTGCCAGCAGCCCCCAGCCGGGACAGGGGGTTACAGATACGCAGTATTTT. Translating it yields CASSPQPGQGVTDTQYF. Drawing the rest from reference TRBV7-9 and TRBJ2-3, the complete variable domain is DTGVSQNPRHKITKRGQNVTFRCDPISEHNRLYWYRQTLGQGPEFLTYFQNEAQLEKSRLLSDRFSAERPKGSFSTLEIQRTEQGDSAMYLCASSPQPGQGVTDTQYFGPGTRLTVL.

For the CDR3, the DNA is TGTGCCAGTAGTATAGCCCAGGGACTTTGGTACGAGCAGTACTTC. Translating it yields CASSIAQGLWYEQYF. The chain joins TRBV19 to TRBJ2-7; D is perhaps TRBD2 (6 bases). V was cut by 1 base and J by 4 bases, with 14 bases left in between. The CDR3 contains 15 residues. From germline, CDR1 is LNHDA and CDR2 SQIVND (reference sequence). The whole variable domain, remainder taken from reference TRBV19 and TRBJ2-7, is DGGITQSPKYLFRKEGQNVTLSCEQNLNHDAMYWYRQDPGQGLRLIYYSQIVNDFQKGDIAEGYSVSREKKESFPLTVTSAQKNPTAFYLCASSIAQGLWYEQYFGPGTRLTVT.

The rearrangement links TRBV7-6 to TRBJ2-7; TRBD1 aligns across 8 bases. The CDR3 covers 14 residues. The trim removed 4 bases at V and 2 bases at J, leaving 4 bases unmatched. Looked up from germline, CDR1 is SGHVS and CDR2 is FNYEAQ. CDR3 in DNA: TGTGCCAGCAGCTCAGGGACAGGAGCCTACGAGCAGTACTTC. It yields the protein CASSSGTGAYEQYF.

The chain recombines TRBV6-5 with TRBJ2-5; D may be TRBD1 (5 bases). CDR1 is MNHEY and CDR2 is SVGAGI in the germline V gene. This CDR3 has 12 residues. Trimming took off 9 bases at V and 0 bases at J, with 8 bases between the two ends. The CDR3 protein is CARTGDQETQYF. Written as DNA, the CDR3 is TGTGCCAGAACAGGAGACCAAGAGACCCAGTACTTC.

V is TRBV4-1 and J is TRBJ2-5; 10 bases fit TRBD2. The CDR3 is 16 residues long. The V segment lost 1 base and the J segment 5 bases; nucleotides outside the gene matches: 7. Germline CDR1 is MGHRA and CDR2 is YSYEKL. CDR3 sequence (DNA): TGCGCCAGCAGCCAAGTACTAGCGGGAAGTTCGGAGACCCAGTACTTC. Amino acid sequence: CASSQVLAGSSETQYF.

V is TRBV19 and J is TRBJ2-5; 8 bases are shared with TRBD1. Germline V gives CDR1 LNHDA, CDR2 SQIVND (reference sequence). Trimming at V came to 3 bases and at J to 5 bases, leaving 8 bases not matched to a gene. This CDR3 is built from 15 residues. The CDR3 sequence: CASSMGQGAWETQYF. The CDR3, as DNA: TGTGCCAGTAGTATGGGGCAGGGGGCGTGGGAGACCCAGTACTTC.

The gene calls are TRBV6-5 and TRBJ1-1; weak D call: TRBD1 (6 bases). CDR3 length: 11 amino acids. CDR1 is MNHEY, CDR2 SVGAGI, per germline. V was clipped by 6 bases and J by 8 bases, with 10 bases between them. The CDR3 loop reads CASRLRGEAFF. The CDR3 DNA follows: TGTGCCAGCAGACTTAGGGGGGAAGCTTTCTTT.

The chain links TRBV28 to TRBJ2-1; a weak D match, TRBD1 (6 bases). There are 12 residues in the CDR3. Trimming removed 6 bases from V and 7 bases from J, with 10 bases in between. Germline CDR1 and CDR2: MDHEN and SYDVKM. The CDR3 DNA reads TGTGCCAGCAGGAACAGGGTAAATGAGCAGTTCTTC. The encoded protein is CASRNRVNEQFF.

The V and J genes are TRBV5-8 and TRBJ1-3; D uncertain. Per germline, CDR1 SGHTS and CDR2 YDEGEE. CDR3 length: 16 residues. V was shortened by 0 bases and J by 0 bases, with 10 bases between the two germline ends. The CDR3 DNA reads TGTGCCAGCAGCTTGGGGAGTTTCAACTCTGGAAACACCATATATTTT. This encodes CASSLGSFNSGNTIYF. The whole variable domain, filled in from reference TRBV5-8 and TRBJ1-3, reads EAGVTQSPTHLIKTRGQQATLRCSPISGHTSVYWYQQALGLGLQFLLWYDEGEERNRGNFPPRFSGRQFPNYSSELNVNALELEDSALYLCASSLGSFNSGNTIYFGEGSWLTVV.

V is TRBV5-1 and J is TRBJ1-1; D not resolved. CDR1 SGHRS and CDR2 YFSETQ come from the germline V gene. The CDR3 runs to 15 residues. Trimming took off 0 bases at V and 4 bases at J, with 13 bases between the two ends. Here the CDR3 DNA reads TGCGCCAGCAGCTTGGTACGTCCGAGGAGCACTGAAGCTTTCTTT. The encoded protein is CASSLVRPRSTEAFF.

The gene calls are TRBV13 and TRBJ2-5, with TRBD2 matching over 9 bases. The CDR3 consists of 16 residues. V lost 2 bases, J lost 5 bases, and 9 bases stayed unmatched. Germline CDR1 is PRHDT and CDR2 is FYEKMQ (reference sequence). The CDR3 sequence is CASSLSWRGGEETQYF. CDR3 nucleotide sequence: TGTGCCAGCAGCTTATCCTGGCGGGGGGGAGAGGAGACCCAGTACTTC.

This clone was found once. V is TRBV15 and J is TRBJ1-2; 9 nucleotides agree with TRBD1. The V gene's germline CDR1 is LNHNV and CDR2 YYDKDF (reference sequence). V trimming: 1 base; J trimming: 8 bases; junction bases outside the gene matches: 8. The CDR3 is made up of 15 amino acids. The CDR3, as DNA: TGTGCCACCAGCAGAGGAGGGGACAGGGCTGGAGGCTACACCTTC. This translates into CATSRGGDRAGGYTF.

This chain connects TRBV11-2 to TRBJ2-7; maybe TRBD1 (5 bases). Looked up from germline, CDR1 is SGHAT and CDR2 is FQNNGV. Trimming removed 0 bases from V and 3 bases from J, with 6 bases in between. The CDR3 is made up of 13 amino acids. The DNA for the CDR3 is TGTGCCAGCAGCTTAGACAGGGTCTACGAGCAGTACTTC. Translating gives CASSLDRVYEQYF.

Of note for this clone: In the same sample, other DNA sequences code for this CDR3. The chain employs TRBV12-5 and TRBJ1-1; no definite D call. This CDR3 is 13 amino acids long. Germline V gives CDR1 LGHNT, CDR2 FRNRAP. V was shortened by 1 base and J by 1 base, with 4 bases between the two germline ends. The CDR3 sequence is CASGLGGNTEAFF. The CDR3 DNA reads as TGTGCTAGTGGTTTGGGCGGGAACACTGAAGCTTTCTTT.

The chain uses TRBV15 and TRBJ2-1; 9 bases are shared with TRBD2. Germline CDR1 and CDR2: LNHNV and YYDKDF (reference sequence). The CDR3 runs 16 residues. With 4 bases clipped from V and 5 bases from J, the junction kept 9 bases outside the gene matches. In DNA form, the CDR3 reads TGTGCCACCAGCAAACAGAGGGGACTAGCAGACAATGAGCAGTTCTTC. Residues: CATSKQRGLADNEQFF.